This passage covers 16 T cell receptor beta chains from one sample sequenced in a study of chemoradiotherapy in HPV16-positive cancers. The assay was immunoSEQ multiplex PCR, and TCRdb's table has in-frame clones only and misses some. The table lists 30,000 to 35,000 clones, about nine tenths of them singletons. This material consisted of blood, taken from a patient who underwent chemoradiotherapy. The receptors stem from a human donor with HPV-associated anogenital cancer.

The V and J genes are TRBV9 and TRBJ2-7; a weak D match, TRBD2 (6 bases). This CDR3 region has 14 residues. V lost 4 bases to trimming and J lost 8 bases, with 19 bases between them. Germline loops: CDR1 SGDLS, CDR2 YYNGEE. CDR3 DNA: TGTGCCAGCAGCCCCCGACTAGGAGCTGAAAAGCAGTACTTC. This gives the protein CASSPRLGAEKQYF. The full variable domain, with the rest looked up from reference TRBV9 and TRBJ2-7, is DSGVTQTPKHLITATGQRVTLRCSPRSGDLSVYWYQQSLDQGLQFLIQYYNGEERAKGNILERFSAQQFPDLHSELNLSSLELGDSALYFCASSPRLGAEKQYFGPGTRLTVT.

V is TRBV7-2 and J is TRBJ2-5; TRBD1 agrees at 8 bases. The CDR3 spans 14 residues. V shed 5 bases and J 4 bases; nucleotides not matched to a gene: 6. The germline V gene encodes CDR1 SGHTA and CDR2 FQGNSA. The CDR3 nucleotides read TGTGCCAGCAGCCCCAGACAGGGGCGAGAGACCCAGTACTTC. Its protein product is CASSPRQGRETQYF.

CDR3: CASSYSRGDPYEQYF. CDR3 in DNA: TGTGCCAGCAGTTACTCGAGGGGGGACCCCTACGAGCAGTACTTC. This chain joins TRBV6-5 and TRBJ2-7; D possibly uses TRBD1 or TRBD2 (6 bases each). Trimming took off 0 bases at V and 2 bases at J, with 11 bases between the two ends. Germline lookup yields CDR1 MNHEY and CDR2 SVGAGI. CDR3 length equals 15 residues.

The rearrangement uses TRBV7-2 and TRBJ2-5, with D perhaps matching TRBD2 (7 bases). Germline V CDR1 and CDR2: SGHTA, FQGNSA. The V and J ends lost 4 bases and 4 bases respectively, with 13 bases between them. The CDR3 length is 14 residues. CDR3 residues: CASSSQGGVETQYF. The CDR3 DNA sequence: TGTGCCAGCAGCTCCCAAGGGGGGGTAGAGACCCAGTACTTC.

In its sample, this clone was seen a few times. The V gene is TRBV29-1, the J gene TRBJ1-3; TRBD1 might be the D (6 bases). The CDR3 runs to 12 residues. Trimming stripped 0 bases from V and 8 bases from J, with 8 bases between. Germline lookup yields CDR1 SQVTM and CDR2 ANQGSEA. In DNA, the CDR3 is TGCAGCGTTGAAGATCCAGGGGACACCATATATTTT. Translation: CSVEDPGDTIYF.

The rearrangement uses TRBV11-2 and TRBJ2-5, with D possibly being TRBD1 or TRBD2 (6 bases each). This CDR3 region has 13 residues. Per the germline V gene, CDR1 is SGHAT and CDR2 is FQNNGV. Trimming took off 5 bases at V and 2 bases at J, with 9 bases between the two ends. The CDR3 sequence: CASSAGQQETQYF. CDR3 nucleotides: TGTGCCAGCAGCGCGGGACAACAAGAGACCCAGTACTTC.

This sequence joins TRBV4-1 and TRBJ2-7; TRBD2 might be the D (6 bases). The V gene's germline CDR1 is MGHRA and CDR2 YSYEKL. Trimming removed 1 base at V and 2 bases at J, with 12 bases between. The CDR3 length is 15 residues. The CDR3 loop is CASSQVVGGPYEQYF. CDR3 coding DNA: TGCGCCAGCAGCCAAGTAGTGGGGGGACCCTACGAGCAGTACTTC.

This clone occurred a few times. The CDR3: CASSRGQGNTEAFF. The CDR3 DNA reads TGTGCCAGCAGCCGTGGACAGGGGAACACTGAAGCTTTCTTT. The chain couples TRBV7-9 to TRBJ1-1; 8 bases match TRBD1. The CDR3 contains 14 residues. The germline CDR1 and CDR2 sequences are SEHNR and FQNEAQ (reference sequence). After removal of 5 bases from V and 1 base from J, the junction contained 3 bases not matched to a gene.

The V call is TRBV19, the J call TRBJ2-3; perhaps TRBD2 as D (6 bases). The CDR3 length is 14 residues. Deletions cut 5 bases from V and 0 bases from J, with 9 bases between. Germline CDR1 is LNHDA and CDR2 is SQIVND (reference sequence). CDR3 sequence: CASSFSGSTDTQYF. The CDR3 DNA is TGTGCCAGTAGTTTTAGCGGTAGCACAGATACGCAGTATTTT.

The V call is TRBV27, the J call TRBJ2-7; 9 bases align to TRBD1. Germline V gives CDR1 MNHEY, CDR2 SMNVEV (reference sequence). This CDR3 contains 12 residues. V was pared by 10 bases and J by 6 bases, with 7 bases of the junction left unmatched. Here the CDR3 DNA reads TGTGCCACCAGGGACAGGGTGCGCGAGCAGTACTTC. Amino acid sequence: CATRDRVREQYF.

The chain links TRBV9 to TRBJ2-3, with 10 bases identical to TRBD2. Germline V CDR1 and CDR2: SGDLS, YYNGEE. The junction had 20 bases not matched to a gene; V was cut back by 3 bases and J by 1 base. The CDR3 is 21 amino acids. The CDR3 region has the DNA TGTGCCAGCAGCGACCCCTTTCAGGTAGCGGGGGGCTACTATGGCACAGATACGCAGTATTTT. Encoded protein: CASSDPFQVAGGYYGTDTQYF.

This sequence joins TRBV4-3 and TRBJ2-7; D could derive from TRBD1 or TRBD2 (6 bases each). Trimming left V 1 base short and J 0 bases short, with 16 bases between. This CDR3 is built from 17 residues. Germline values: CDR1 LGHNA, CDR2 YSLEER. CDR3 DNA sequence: TGCGCCAGCAGCCAAGGCCTGGGGGGCATGAGCTCCTACGAGCAGTACTTC. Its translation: CASSQGLGGMSSYEQYF.

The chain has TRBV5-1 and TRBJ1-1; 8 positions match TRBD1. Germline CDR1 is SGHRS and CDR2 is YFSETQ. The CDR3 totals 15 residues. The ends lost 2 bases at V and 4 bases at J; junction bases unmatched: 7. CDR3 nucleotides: TGCGCCAGCAGCTTACGGACAGGGATGGGCACTGAAGCTTTCTTT. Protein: CASSLRTGMGTEAFF.

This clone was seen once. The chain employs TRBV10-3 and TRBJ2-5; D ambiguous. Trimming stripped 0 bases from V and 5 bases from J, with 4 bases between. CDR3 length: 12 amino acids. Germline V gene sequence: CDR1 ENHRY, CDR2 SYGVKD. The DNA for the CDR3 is TGTGCCATCAGTGAGTCGGGGGAGACCCAGTACTTC. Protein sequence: CAISESGETQYF.

Here the CDR3 reads CASSSRTGVGYGYTF. The CDR3, as DNA: TGTGCCAGCAGCTCTCGGACAGGGGTAGGGTATGGCTACACCTTC. J is TRBJ1-2 and V is TRBV7-2; 9 positions agree with TRBD1. This CDR3 spans 15 amino acids. The germline gives CDR1 SGHTA, CDR2 FQGNSA. With 4 bases clipped from V and 5 bases from J, the junction kept 8 bases outside the gene matches.

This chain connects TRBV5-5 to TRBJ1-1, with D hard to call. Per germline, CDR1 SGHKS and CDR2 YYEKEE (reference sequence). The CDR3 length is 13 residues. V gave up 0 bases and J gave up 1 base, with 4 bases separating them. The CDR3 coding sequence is TGTGCCAGCAGCTTGGTATGGAACACTGAAGCTTTCTTT. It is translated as CASSLVWNTEAFF.